The T cell receptor (beta chain) under discussion was sequenced for a study of PD-1 blockade in classical Hodgkin lymphoma. Study outcomes and limitations: The study found that TCR diversity rose significantly by C4D1 in CD4+ but not CD8+ cells.

This table comes from immunoSEQ multiplex PCR, and its TCRdb copy is limited to in-frame clones, with some not included. Found here are tens of thousands of clones, around three quarters of them singletons; the top ten hold 3.5% to 4%. Patients all relapsed after autologous stem cell transplantation, and there was variation in brentuximab vedotin exposure. Complete response, partial response or progressive disease was each patient's best response. On this clone itself: Antigen unknown.

This sample comprised peripheral blood mononuclear cells (PBMCs), obtained before the second cycle of nivolumab. The TCR comes from a human donor with classical Hodgkin lymphoma.

The CDR3: CASSEGSWDEQFF. CDR3 sequence (DNA): TGTGCCAGCAGTGAAGGGTCTTGGGATGAGCAGTTCTTC. The chain uses TRBV6-1 and TRBJ2-1, with no clear D. Germline lookup yields CDR1 MNHNS and CDR2 SASEGT. V lost 1 base and J lost 8, with 9 bases in between. This CDR3 has 13 amino acids.